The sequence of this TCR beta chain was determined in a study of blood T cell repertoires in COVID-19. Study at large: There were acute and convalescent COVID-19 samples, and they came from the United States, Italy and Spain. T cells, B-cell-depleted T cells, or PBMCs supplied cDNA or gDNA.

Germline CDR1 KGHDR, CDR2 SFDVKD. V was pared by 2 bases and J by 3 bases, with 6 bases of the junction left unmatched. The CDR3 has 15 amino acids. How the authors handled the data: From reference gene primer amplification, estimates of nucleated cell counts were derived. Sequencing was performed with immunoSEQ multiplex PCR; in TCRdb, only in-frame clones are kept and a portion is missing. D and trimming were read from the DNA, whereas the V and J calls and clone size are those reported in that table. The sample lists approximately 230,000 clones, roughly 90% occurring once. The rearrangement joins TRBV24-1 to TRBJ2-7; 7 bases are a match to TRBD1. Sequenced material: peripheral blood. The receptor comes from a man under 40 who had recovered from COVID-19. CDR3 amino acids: CATSDSTGMGYEQYF. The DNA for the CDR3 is TGTGCCACCAGTGATTCGACAGGGATGGGCTACGAGCAGTACTTC.